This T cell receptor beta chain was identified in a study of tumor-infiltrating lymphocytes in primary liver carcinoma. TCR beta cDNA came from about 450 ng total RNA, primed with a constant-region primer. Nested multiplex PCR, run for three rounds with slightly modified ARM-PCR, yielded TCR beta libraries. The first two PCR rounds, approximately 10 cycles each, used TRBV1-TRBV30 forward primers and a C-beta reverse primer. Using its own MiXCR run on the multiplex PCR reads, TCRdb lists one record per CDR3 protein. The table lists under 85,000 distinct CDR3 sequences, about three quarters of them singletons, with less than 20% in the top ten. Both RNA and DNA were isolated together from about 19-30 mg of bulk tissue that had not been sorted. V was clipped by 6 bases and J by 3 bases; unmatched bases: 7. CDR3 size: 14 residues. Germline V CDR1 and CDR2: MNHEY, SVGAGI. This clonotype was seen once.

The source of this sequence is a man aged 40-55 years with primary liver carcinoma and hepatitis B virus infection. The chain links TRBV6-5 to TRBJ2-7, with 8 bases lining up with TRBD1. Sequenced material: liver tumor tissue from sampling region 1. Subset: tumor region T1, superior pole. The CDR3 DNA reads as TGTGCCAGCAGCCCCACAGACAGGGGCTACGAGCAGTACTTC. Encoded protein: CASSPTDRGYEQYF.